The TCR beta chain under discussion was sequenced for a study of early T cells in non-severe SARS-CoV-2 infection. Of note for this clonotype: No antigen is known for it.

The CDR3 contains 15 residues. V gave up 2 bases and J gave up 0 bases, with 11 bases separating them. CDR1 and CDR2 (germline): SNHLY, FYNNEI. General observations from the study: VDJdb matching, biased toward anti-spike CD8 responses, missed private and CD4 specificities.

cDNA molecules, individually, were tagged with unique molecular identifiers. MiXCR, run by TCRdb on the 5' RACE reads, gives a single entry per CDR3 protein. This sample has tens of thousands of distinct CDR3 sequences, with roughly a tenth found just once. Material: whole blood. This chain connects TRBV2 to TRBJ2-7; TRBD2 is a possible D gene (5 bases). The source is an adult who was a healthcare worker with PCR-confirmed SARS-CoV-2 infection or an uninfected control (not recorded which). CDR3 nucleotides: TGTGCCAGCAGTGAAAGAGGGCTGGGCTCCTACGAGCAGTACTTC. This encodes CASSERGLGSYEQYF.